The subject of this entry is one T cell receptor beta chain. Its antigen is undetermined. Control samples came 1 year after myeloablative marrow transplants with methotrexate plus calcineurin inhibitor. CDR3 length equals 10 residues. The ends were cut back, 6 bases at V and 7 bases at J, with 7 bases in the middle. Germline assignment: CDR1 LNHDA and CDR2 SQIVND (reference sequence). This record comes from a study of T cells after posttransplantation cyclophosphamide. Study-wide results and limits: Donor CD8+ memory clones often dominated recipient blood repertoires at later times. Skin or GI-infiltrating T cells shared few TRB sequences with blood. Recipient CMV seropositivity and CMV reactivation strongly tracked TRB clonality.

The table came from immunoSEQ multiplex PCR; TCRdb's copy has only in-frame clones and leaves some out. The data hold 15,000 to 20,000 clones, with approximately 78% observed a single time. The material was PBMCs, obtained 430 to 450 days after allogeneic stem cell transplant with calcineurin inhibitor and methotrexate. The chain carries TRBV19 and TRBJ2-7; tentatively, D is TRBD2 (6 bases). This TCR was sampled from a male patient between 25 and 39 years old who received an allogeneic stem cell transplant from an unrelated donor, was CMV-positive, and had acute and chronic GVHD. A share of the T cells may be of graft donor origin. The CDR3 reads CASSRGEQYF. CDR3 sequence (DNA): TGTGCCAGTAGCCGGGGGGAGCAGTACTTC. Full variable domain (missing parts from reference TRBV19 and TRBJ2-7): DGGITQSPKYLFRKEGQNVTLSCEQNLNHDAMYWYRQDPGQGLRLIYYSQIVNDFQKGDIAEGYSVSREKKESFPLTVTSAQKNPTAFYLCASSRGEQYFGPGTRLTVT.